A selection of T cell receptor beta chains follows, all from one sample in a study of T-cell memory formation after mild COVID-19. TCRdb analysed the 5' RACE reads with MiXCR anew, one entry per CDR3 protein. The data hold about 150,000 distinct CDR3 sequences, with less than 25% observed a single time. Sequenced sample: PBMCs or a T cell subset sorted from them (not recorded which). All receptors derive from an adult woman who had mild COVID-19 (a few samples of this study predate the infection). Cell type and time point are not known. CDR3s include the opening cysteine and the closing phenylalanine or tryptophan. The D gene is left open where the match is weak. Size tells how often a clone was seen (once, few, many) or the class of an expanded clone, and some rows leave it out.

V gene	clone size	J gene	CDR3 length	D gene	CDR3 protein	CDR3 DNA
TRBV5-1	.	TRBJ2-7	16	TRBD2	CASSLRASGDSYEQYF	TGCGCCAGCAGCTTGAGGGCTAGCGGGGACTCCTACGAGCAGTACTTC
TRBV11-2	.	TRBJ2-1	17	.	CASSPGPDFGEYNEQFF	TGTGCCAGCAGCCCAGGCCCAGATTTTGGGGAGTACAATGAGCAGTTCTTC
TRBV21-1	.	TRBJ2-4	17	.	CASSIGVSRGNGNIQYF	TGTGCCAGCAGCATCGGGGTGAGCAGAGGAAACGGAAACATTCAGTACTTC
TRBV4-3	.	TRBJ2-2	14	TRBD2	CASSLGEGRGELFF	TGCGCCAGCAGCCTCGGGGAGGGCCGCGGGGAGCTGTTTTTT
TRBV6-5	.	TRBJ1-4	15	.	CASSYSTGVGEKLFF	TGTGCCAGCAGTTACTCGACCGGAGTCGGGGAAAAACTGTTTTTT
TRBV29-1	.	TRBJ2-1	12	.	CSVRAGADEQFF	TGCAGCGTTCGCGCGGGGGCTGATGAGCAGTTCTTC
TRBV21-1	.	TRBJ1-5	13	.	CASSKGHNQPQHF	TGTGCCAGCAGCAAAGGGCACAATCAGCCCCAGCATTTT
TRBV7-8	few	TRBJ2-2	15	TRBD1	CASSSGTGHTGELFF	TGTGCCAGCAGCTCAGGGACAGGGCACACCGGGGAGCTGTTTTTT
TRBV6-1	many	TRBJ2-1	15	TRBD2	CASSEVPSGHNEQFF	TGTGCCAGCAGTGAAGTTCCTAGCGGCCACAATGAGCAGTTCTTC
TRBV4-1	.	TRBJ2-7	16	TRBD2	CASSDIRTSGSYEQYF	TGCGCCAGCAGCGATATTAGGACTAGCGGCTCCTACGAGCAGTACTTC
TRBV12-3/TRBV12-4	.	TRBJ2-7	14	TRBD1	CASSWDSNSYEQYF	TGTGCCAGCAGTTGGGACAGTAACTCCTACGAGCAGTACTTC
TRBV4-2	few	TRBJ1-2	14	.	CASSQDPGDYGYTF	TGTGCCAGCAGCCAAGATCCGGGGGACTATGGCTACACCTTC
TRBV27	few	TRBJ2-1	15	TRBD2	CASSSGTSGKNEQFF	TGTGCCAGCAGCTCCGGGACTAGCGGCAAGAATGAGCAGTTCTTC
TRBV9	.	TRBJ2-7	14	.	CASSVGVGAYEQYF	TGTGCCAGCAGCGTCGGGGTAGGGGCGTACGAGCAGTACTTC
TRBV9	few	TRBJ1-2	14	TRBD1	CASSVVGQGDGYTF	TGTGCCAGCAGCGTAGTCGGACAGGGCGATGGCTACACCTTC
TRBV7-9	few	TRBJ2-2	16	.	CASSLEIGQITGELFF	TGTGCCAGCAGCTTAGAGATTGGACAGATCACCGGGGAGCTGTTTTTT
TRBV27	.	TRBJ1-2	15	.	CASSSNKDRRYGYTF	TGTGCCAGCAGTTCGAATAAGGACCGGCGGTATGGCTACACCTTC
TRBV6-2/TRBV6-3	.	TRBJ2-7	15	.	CASSYSTYYAYEQYF	TGTGCCAGCAGTTATAGTACTTACTATGCCTACGAGCAGTACTTC
TRBV6-1	.	TRBJ2-7	14	.	CASQTGLSSYEQYF	TGTGCCAGCCAGACAGGACTGAGCTCCTACGAGCAGTACTTC
TRBV7-9	few	TRBJ2-5	15	.	CASSPAGGHQETQYF	TGTGCCAGCAGCCCAGCTGGGGGCCACCAAGAGACCCAGTACTTC
TRBV7-3	few	TRBJ2-3	14	.	CASSPGDSPQTQYF	TGTGCCAGCAGCCCGGGGGACAGCCCCCAGACGCAGTATTTT
TRBV7-9	.	TRBJ2-7	15	.	CASTGVQGFPYEQYF	TGTGCCAGCACCGGCGTACAGGGATTTCCCTACGAGCAGTACTTC
TRBV4-1	.	TRBJ2-7	13	TRBD2	CASAPGGTAEQYF	TGCGCCAGCGCCCCGGGGGGTACGGCCGAGCAGTACTTC
TRBV9	.	TRBJ2-1	14	.	CASSFLDADNEQFF	TGTGCCAGCAGCTTCCTGGACGCGGACAATGAGCAGTTCTTC
TRBV7-3	few	TRBJ2-2	14	.	CASSPNLGTGELFF	TGTGCCAGCAGCCCCAACTTGGGGACCGGGGAGCTGTTTTTT
TRBV29-1	.	TRBJ2-3	15	.	CSVVGRFSSTDTQYF	TGCAGCGTTGTTGGACGATTCTCTAGCACAGATACGCAGTATTTT
TRBV15	.	TRBJ1-1	13	.	CATSSKQGSEAFF	TGTGCCACCAGCAGCAAACAGGGATCTGAAGCTTTCTTT
TRBV4-3	few	TRBJ1-1	14	TRBD1	CASSQGFRGTEAFF	TGCGCCAGCAGCCAAGGATTCAGGGGGACTGAAGCTTTCTTT
TRBV2	.	TRBJ2-7	12	.	CASIDAGYEQYF	TGTGCCAGCATTGACGCGGGCTACGAGCAGTACTTC
TRBV29-1	few	TRBJ2-7	11	.	CSVEGVGEQYF	TGCAGCGTTGAAGGAGTTGGCGAGCAGTACTTC
TRBV4-2	.	TRBJ2-7	15	TRBD2	CASSQDLAGGQEQYF	TGTGCCAGCAGCCAAGATCTAGCGGGGGGGCAGGAGCAGTACTTC
TRBV5-1	.	TRBJ1-1	12	.	CASSLDGGEAFF	TGCGCCAGCAGCCTTGATGGGGGTGAAGCTTTCTTT
TRBV29-1	.	TRBJ2-1	16	TRBD2	CSVEGQGSGGALEQFF	TGCAGCGTTGAAGGCCAAGGTAGCGGGGGGGCATTGGAGCAGTTCTTC
TRBV7-9	.	TRBJ1-3	13	.	CASSLTRGDTIYF	TGTGCCAGCAGCTTAACCCGGGGGGACACCATATATTTT
TRBV10-3	.	TRBJ2-1	16	.	CAISESTRTSRHEQFF	TGTGCCATCAGTGAGTCGACACGTACTAGCAGACATGAGCAGTTCTTC
TRBV4-1	.	TRBJ2-1	13	.	CASSFRGVNEQFF	TGCGCCAGCAGCTTTAGAGGGGTGAATGAGCAGTTCTTC
TRBV7-6	.	TRBJ2-5	16	TRBD2	CASSSRSGGVGKTQYF	TGTGCCAGCAGCTCCCGTAGCGGGGGGGTCGGGAAGACCCAGTACTTC
TRBV4-1	.	TRBJ1-6	16	.	CASSQFGLFVNSPLHF	TGCGCCAGCAGCCAATTCGGACTGTTTGTGAATTCACCCCTCCACTTT
TRBV7-9	.	TRBJ2-5	14	.	CASSLSVPWETQYF	TGTGCCAGCAGCTTATCGGTTCCTTGGGAGACCCAGTACTTC
TRBV6-5	.	TRBJ2-3	15	TRBD1	CASSKAGQGWDTQYF	TGTGCCAGCAGTAAAGCGGGACAGGGCTGGGATACGCAGTATTTT
TRBV6-5	.	TRBJ1-2	14	.	CASSYSHPGYGYTF	TGTGCCAGCAGTTACTCGCACCCAGGGTATGGCTACACCTTC
TRBV5-6	.	TRBJ2-7	16	TRBD2	CASGPGLAGGAYEQYF	TGTGCCAGCGGACCCGGACTAGCGGGAGGAGCCTACGAGCAGTACTTC
TRBV7-2	.	TRBJ2-7	14	.	CASSLEGRGYEQYF	TGTGCCAGCAGCTTAGAAGGGAGGGGGTACGAGCAGTACTTC
TRBV11-2	.	TRBJ2-3	14	.	CASSLSVGRTEQYF	TGTGCCAGCAGCTTAAGTGTTGGGAGGACTGAGCAGTATTTT
TRBV11-2	.	TRBJ1-2	14	.	CASSLHGVHYGYTF	TGTGCCAGCAGTCTACACGGGGTTCACTATGGCTACACCTTC
TRBV24-1	once	TRBJ2-1	15	.	CATSDFGRGANEQFF	TGTGCCACCAGTGATTTTGGCAGGGGAGCAAATGAGCAGTTCTTC
TRBV12-3/TRBV12-4	few	TRBJ1-1	16	.	CASSLTWGGTDTEAFF	TGTGCCAGCAGTTTGACCTGGGGGGGTACGGACACTGAAGCTTTCTTT
TRBV6-5	few	TRBJ2-3	14	TRBD2	CASSSTGGTDTQYF	TGTGCCAGCAGTTCCACGGGGGGAACAGATACGCAGTATTTT
TRBV18	.	TRBJ2-7	16	TRBD2	CASSPRGLAGFYEQYF	TGTGCCAGCTCACCAAGGGGACTAGCGGGATTCTACGAGCAGTACTTC
TRBV7-9	.	TRBJ1-1	14	.	CASSSDSRNTEAFF	TGTGCCAGCAGCTCTGACAGCCGGAACACTGAAGCTTTCTTT
TRBV14	few	TRBJ2-7	15	.	CASSQEGDSVYEQYF	TGTGCCAGCAGCCAAGAAGGAGACAGCGTCTACGAGCAGTACTTC
TRBV4-1	few	TRBJ2-7	16	.	CASSQGSGTATYEQYF	TGCGCCAGCAGCCAAGGTTCCGGGACGGCCACCTACGAGCAGTACTTC
TRBV20-1	.	TRBJ1-6	16	.	CSARTPESSYNSPLHF	TGCAGTGCTAGAACCCCCGAAAGCTCCTATAATTCACCCCTCCACTTT
TRBV6-2/TRBV6-3	.	TRBJ2-7	14	.	CASSTSGESYEQYF	TGTGCCAGCAGTACCTCGGGGGAGTCCTACGAGCAGTACTTC
TRBV7-9	.	TRBJ1-1	15	TRBD1	CASSSTGTGETEAFF	TGTGCCAGCAGCTCTACCGGGACAGGGGAAACTGAAGCTTTCTTT
TRBV7-9	few	TRBJ2-1	16	.	CASSGRKMGALNEQFF	TGTGCCAGCAGCGGGCGCAAGATGGGGGCCCTCAATGAGCAGTTCTTC
TRBV4-3	.	TRBJ2-1	16	TRBD2	CASSQDSGGSYNEQFF	TGCGCCAGCAGCCAAGATTCGGGGGGATCCTACAATGAGCAGTTCTTC
TRBV7-9	.	TRBJ2-1	15	.	CASSLGAGLLNEQFF	TGTGCCAGCAGCTTAGGAGCAGGGTTGCTCAATGAGCAGTTCTTC
TRBV29-1	few	TRBJ2-2	15	.	CSVAHSGQFTGELFF	TGCAGCGTCGCCCACTCCGGACAGTTCACCGGGGAGCTGTTTTTT